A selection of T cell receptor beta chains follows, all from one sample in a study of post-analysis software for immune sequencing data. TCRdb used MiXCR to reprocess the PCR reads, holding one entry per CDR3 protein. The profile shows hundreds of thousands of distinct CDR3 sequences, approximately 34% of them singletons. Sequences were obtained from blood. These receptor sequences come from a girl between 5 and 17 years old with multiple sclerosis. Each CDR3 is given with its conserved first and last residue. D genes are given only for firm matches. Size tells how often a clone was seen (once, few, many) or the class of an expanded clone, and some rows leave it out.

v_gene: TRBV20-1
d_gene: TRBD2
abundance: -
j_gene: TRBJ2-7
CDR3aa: CSASRLAAYEQYF
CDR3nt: TGCAGTGCTTCTCGACTAGCCGCCTACGAGCAGTACTTC

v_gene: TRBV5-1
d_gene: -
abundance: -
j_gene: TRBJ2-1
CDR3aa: CASKGVGVSNEQFF
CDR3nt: TGCGCCAGCAAGGGGGTGGGAGTAAGTAATGAGCAGTTCTTC

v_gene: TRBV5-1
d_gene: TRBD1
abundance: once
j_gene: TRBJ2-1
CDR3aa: CASSLAGQTSSYNEQFF
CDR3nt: TGCGCCAGCAGCTTGGCGGGACAGACGAGCTCCTACAATGAGCAGTTCTTC

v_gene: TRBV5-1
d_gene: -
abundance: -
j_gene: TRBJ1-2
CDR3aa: CASSLTDSSNYGYTF
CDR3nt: TGCGCCAGCAGCTTGACGGACAGCTCTAACTATGGCTACACCTTC

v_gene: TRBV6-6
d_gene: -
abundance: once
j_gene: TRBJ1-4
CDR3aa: CASRDDIAEKLFF
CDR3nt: TGTGCCAGCAGAGACGACATAGCTGAAAAACTGTTTTTT

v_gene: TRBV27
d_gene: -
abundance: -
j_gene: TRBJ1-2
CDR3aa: CASSPFRAGLNYGYTF
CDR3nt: TGTGCCAGCAGTCCATTTAGGGCAGGACTTAACTATGGCTACACCTTC

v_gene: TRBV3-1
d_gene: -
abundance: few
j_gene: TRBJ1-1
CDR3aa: CASTYGAEAFF
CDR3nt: TGTGCCAGCACCTACGGGGCTGAAGCTTTCTTT

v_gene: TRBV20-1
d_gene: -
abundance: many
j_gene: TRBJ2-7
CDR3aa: CSARDRRLGGGEQYF
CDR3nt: TGCAGTGCTAGAGATAGACGTTTAGGGGGTGGCGAGCAGTACTTC

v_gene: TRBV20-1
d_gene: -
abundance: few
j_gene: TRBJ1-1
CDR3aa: CSAAVRGANTEAFF
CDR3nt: TGCAGTGCCGCCGTACGGGGCGCTAACACTGAAGCTTTCTTT

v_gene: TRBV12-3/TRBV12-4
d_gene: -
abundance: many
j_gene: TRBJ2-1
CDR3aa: CASSRRGDSSYNEQFF
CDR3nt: TGTGCCAGCAGTCGGCGGGGGGACAGCTCCTACAATGAGCAGTTCTTC

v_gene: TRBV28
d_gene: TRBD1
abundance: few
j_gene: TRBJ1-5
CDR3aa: CASSTWTGNPRGQPQHF
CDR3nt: TGTGCCAGCAGCACCTGGACAGGCAACCCCAGGGGTCAGCCCCAGCATTTT

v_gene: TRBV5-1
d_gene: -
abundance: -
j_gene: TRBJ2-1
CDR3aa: CASGMGGPSSYNEQFF
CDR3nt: TGCGCCAGCGGAATGGGAGGCCCGAGCTCCTACAATGAGCAGTTCTTC

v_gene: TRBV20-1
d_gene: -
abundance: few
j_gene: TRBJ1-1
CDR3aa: CSARDFLNTEAFF
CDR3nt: TGCAGTGCTAGAGATTTCCTGAACACTGAAGCTTTCTTT

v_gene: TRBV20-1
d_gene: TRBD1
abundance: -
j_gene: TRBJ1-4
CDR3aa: CSVRAGGGEKLFF
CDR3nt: TGCAGTGTTAGAGCAGGGGGAGGGGAAAAACTGTTTTTT

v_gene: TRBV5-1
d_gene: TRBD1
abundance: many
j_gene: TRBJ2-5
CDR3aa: CASSRQGAGETQYF
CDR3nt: TGCGCCAGCAGCCGACAGGGGGCAGGGGAGACCCAGTACTTC

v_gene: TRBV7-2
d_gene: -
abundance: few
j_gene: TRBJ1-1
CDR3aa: CASSPGLTGTEAFF
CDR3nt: TGTGCCAGCAGCCCGGGCCTGACGGGGACTGAAGCTTTCTTT

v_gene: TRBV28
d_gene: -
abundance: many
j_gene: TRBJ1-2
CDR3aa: CAITGHYGYTF
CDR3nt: TGTGCCATTACAGGCCACTATGGCTACACCTTC

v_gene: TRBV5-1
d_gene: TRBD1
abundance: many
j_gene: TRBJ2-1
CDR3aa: CASREGQAGNEQFF
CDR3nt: TGCGCCAGCAGGGAGGGACAGGCCGGCAATGAGCAGTTCTTC

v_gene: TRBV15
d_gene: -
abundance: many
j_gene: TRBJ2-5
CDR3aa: CATSRDPSGAETQYF
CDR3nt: TGTGCCACCAGCAGAGATCCCTCGGGGGCCGAGACCCAGTACTTC

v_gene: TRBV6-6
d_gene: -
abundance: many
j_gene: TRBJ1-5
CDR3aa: CASSHLGRASNQPQHF
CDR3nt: TGTGCCAGCAGTCACCTGGGCAGGGCGAGCAATCAGCCCCAGCATTTT

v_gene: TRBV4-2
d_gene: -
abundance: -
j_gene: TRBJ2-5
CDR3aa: CASSQGVGDQEAQYF
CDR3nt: TGTGCCAGCAGCCAAGGAGTCGGAGATCAAGAGGCCCAGTACTTC

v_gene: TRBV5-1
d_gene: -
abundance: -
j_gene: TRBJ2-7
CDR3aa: CASSLAAGRYEQYF
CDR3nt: TGCGCCAGCAGCTTGGCGGCAGGGCGCTACGAGCAGTACTTC

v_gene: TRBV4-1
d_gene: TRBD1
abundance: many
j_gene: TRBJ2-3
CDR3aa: CASSRQGVEGTQYF
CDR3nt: TGCGCCAGCAGCCGACAGGGGGTCGAAGGTACGCAGTATTTT

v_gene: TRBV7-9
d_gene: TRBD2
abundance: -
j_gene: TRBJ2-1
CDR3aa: CASSTATSGFPSYNEQFF
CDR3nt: TGTGCCAGCAGCACTGCGACTAGCGGATTCCCCTCCTACAATGAGCAGTTCTTC

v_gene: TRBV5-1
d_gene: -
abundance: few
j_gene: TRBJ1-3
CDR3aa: CASSRSGDPGNTIYF
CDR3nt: TGCGCCAGCAGCCGGTCCGGGGATCCCGGAAACACCATATATTTT

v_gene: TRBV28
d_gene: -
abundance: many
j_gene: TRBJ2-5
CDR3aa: CASGGGRETQYF
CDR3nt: TGTGCCAGCGGCGGGGGCCGCGAGACCCAGTACTTC

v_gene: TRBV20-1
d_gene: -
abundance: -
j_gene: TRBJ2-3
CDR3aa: CSTTTSSPDTQYF
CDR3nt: TGCAGTACGACAACTAGTTCCCCAGATACGCAGTATTTT

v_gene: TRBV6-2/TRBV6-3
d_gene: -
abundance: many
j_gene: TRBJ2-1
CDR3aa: CASSYSDNEQFF
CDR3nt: TGTGCCAGCAGTTACTCGGACAATGAGCAGTTCTTC

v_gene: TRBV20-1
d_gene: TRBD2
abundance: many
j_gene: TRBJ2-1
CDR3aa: CSASSGGPRNEQFF
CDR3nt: TGCAGTGCTAGTAGCGGGGGGCCCCGCAATGAGCAGTTCTTC

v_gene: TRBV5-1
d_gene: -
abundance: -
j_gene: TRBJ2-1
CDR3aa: CASNNPGQQNFYNEQFF
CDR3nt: TGCGCCAGCAACAATCCCGGGCAGCAGAACTTTTACAATGAGCAGTTCTTC

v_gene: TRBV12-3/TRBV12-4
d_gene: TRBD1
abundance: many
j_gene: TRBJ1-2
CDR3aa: CASSLDSGGRNGYTF
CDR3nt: TGTGCCAGCAGTTTAGACTCAGGGGGCAGAAATGGCTACACCTTC

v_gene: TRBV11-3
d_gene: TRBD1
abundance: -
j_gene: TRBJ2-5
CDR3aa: CASSLDSLGQGFQETQYF
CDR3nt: TGTGCCAGCAGCTTAGATTCCCTGGGACAGGGATTCCAAGAGACCCAGTACTTC

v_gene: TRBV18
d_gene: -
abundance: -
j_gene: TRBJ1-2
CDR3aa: CASSPGGIYGYTF
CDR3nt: TGTGCCAGCTCACCCGGGGGGATCTATGGCTACACCTTC

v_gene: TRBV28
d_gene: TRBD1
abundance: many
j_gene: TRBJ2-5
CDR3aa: CASSGGQSQETQYF
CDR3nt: TGTGCCAGCAGTGGGGGACAGAGCCAAGAGACCCAGTACTTC

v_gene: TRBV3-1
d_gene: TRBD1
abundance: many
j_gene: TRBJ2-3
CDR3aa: CASSQGDSGALNTQYF
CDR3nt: TGTGCCAGCAGCCAAGGGGACAGCGGAGCTTTGAATACGCAGTATTTT

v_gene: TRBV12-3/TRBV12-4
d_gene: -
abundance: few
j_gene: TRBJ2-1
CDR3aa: CACRSSREQFF
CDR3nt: TGTGCCTGCAGGTCATCCCGTGAGCAGTTCTTC

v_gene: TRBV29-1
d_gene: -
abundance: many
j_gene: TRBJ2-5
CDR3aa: CSVGGPPQETQYF
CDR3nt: TGCAGCGTTGGGGGACCACCCCAAGAGACCCAGTACTTC

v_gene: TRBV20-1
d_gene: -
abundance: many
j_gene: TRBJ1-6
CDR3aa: CSARAVDSNSPLHF
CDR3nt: TGCAGTGCTAGGGCCGTCGACAGCAATTCACCCCTCCACTTT

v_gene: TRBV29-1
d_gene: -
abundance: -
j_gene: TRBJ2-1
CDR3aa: CSGHASGYNEQFF
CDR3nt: TGCAGCGGACACGCCTCGGGTTACAATGAGCAGTTCTTC

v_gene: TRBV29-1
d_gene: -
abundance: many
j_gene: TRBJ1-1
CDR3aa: CSVVKSTAFF
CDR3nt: TGCAGCGTAGTCAAGTCGACAGCTTTCTTT

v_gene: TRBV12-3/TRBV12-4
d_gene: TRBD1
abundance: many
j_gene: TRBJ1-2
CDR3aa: CASSRGGPAGYTF
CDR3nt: TGTGCCAGCAGTAGAGGGGGCCCGGCGGGCTACACCTTC

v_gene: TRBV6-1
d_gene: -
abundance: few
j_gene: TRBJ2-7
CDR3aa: CASSEGTSYEQYF
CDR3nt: TGTGCCAGCAGTGAAGGGACCTCCTACGAGCAGTACTTC

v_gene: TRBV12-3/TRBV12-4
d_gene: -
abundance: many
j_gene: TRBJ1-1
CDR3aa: CASSRPRAEAFF
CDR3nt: TGTGCCAGCAGCCGCCCTAGGGCTGAAGCTTTCTTT

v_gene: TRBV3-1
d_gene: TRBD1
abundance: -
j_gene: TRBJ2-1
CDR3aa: CASSQAGTGSEQFF
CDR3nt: TGTGCCAGCAGCCAAGCCGGGACAGGGAGTGAGCAGTTCTTC